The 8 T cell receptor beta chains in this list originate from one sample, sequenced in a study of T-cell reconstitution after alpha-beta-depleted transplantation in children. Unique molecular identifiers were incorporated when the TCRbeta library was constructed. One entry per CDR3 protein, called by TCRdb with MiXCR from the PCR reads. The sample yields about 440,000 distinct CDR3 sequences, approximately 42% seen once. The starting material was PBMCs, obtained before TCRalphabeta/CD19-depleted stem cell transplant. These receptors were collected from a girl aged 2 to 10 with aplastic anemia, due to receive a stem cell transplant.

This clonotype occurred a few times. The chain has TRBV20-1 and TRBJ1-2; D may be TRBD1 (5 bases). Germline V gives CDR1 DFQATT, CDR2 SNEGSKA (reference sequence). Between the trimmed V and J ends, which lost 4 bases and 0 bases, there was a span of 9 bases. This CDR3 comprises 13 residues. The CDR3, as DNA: TGCAGTGCTACCCCGGGGCCTAACTATGGCTACACCTTC. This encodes CSATPGPNYGYTF.

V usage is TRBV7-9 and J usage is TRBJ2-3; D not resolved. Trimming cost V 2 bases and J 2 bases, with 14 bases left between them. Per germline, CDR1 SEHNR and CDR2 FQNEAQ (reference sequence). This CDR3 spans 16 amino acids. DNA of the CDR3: TGTGCCAGCAGCTTATACTCCTTGCGATCCACAGATACGCAGTATTTT. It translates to CASSLYSLRSTDTQYF. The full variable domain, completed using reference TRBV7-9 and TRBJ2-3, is DTGVSQNPRHKITKRGQNVTFRCDPISEHNRLYWYRQTLGQGPEFLTYFQNEAQLEKSRLLSDRFSAERPKGSFSTLEIQRTEQGDSAMYLCASSLYSLRSTDTQYFGPGTRLTVL.

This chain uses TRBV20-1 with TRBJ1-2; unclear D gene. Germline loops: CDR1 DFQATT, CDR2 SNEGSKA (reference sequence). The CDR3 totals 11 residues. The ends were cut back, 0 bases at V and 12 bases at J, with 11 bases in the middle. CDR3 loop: CSARDGASNTF. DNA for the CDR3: TGCAGTGCTAGAGATGGAGCATCAAACACCTTC.

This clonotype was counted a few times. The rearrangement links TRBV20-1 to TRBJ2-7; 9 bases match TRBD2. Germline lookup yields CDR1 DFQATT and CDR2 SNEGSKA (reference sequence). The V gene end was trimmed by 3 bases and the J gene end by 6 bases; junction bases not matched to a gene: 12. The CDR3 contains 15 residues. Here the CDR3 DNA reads TGCAGTGCTAGGTGGGGCGGGAGGGCCGGGGGCGAGCAGTACTTC. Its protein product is CSARWGGRAGGEQYF.

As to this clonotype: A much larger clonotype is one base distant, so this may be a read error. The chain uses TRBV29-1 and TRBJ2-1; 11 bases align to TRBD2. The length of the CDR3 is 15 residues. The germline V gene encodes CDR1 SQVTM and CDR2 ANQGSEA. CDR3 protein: CSVEGLAGGQWEQLF. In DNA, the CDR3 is TGCAGCGTTGAAGGGCTAGCGGGAGGTCAATGGGAGCAGCTCTTC.

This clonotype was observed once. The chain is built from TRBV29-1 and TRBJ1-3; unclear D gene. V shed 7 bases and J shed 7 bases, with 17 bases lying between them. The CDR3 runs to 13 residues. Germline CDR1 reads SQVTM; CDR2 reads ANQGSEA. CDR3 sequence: CSARPSYPNTIYF. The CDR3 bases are TGCAGCGCGAGACCCTCCTACCCGAACACCATATATTTT.

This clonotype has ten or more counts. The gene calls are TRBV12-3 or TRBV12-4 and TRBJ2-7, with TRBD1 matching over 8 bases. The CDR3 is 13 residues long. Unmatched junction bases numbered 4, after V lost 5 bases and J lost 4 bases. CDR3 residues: CASSDQGAYEQYF. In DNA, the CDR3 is TGTGCCAGCAGTGACCAGGGGGCGTACGAGCAGTACTTC.

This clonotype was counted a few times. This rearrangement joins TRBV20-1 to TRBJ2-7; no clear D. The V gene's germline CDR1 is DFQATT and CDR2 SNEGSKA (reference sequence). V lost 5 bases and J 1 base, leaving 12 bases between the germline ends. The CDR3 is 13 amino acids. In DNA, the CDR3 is TGCAGTGCTTCCAGTGGAGAATCCTACGAGCAGTACTTC. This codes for CSASSGESYEQYF.